These T cell receptor beta chains were read from a single sample in a study of blood T cell repertoires in COVID-19. The protocol was immunoSEQ multiplex PCR, while the TCRdb copy is restricted to in-frame clones and leaves out a portion. The sample lists about 310,000 clones, approximately 86% occurring once. Specimen: peripheral blood. These receptors were collected from a man between 18 and 29 years old with active or convalescent COVID-19. The CDR3 runs from the conserved cysteine through the conserved F or W. D genes are given only for firm matches. Where a row states a size, it is once, few, many or the class of an expanded clone; other rows omit it.

V gene	J gene	clone size	D gene	CDR3 protein	CDR3 DNA
TRBV4-3	TRBJ1-4	.	.	CASSQDPRGATNEKLFF	TGCGCCAGCAGCCAAGATCCCAGGGGCGCAACTAATGAAAAACTGTTTTTT
TRBV7-2	TRBJ2-1	once	.	CASSSGGAYTYNEQFF	TGTGCCAGCTCCAGTGGGGGGGCTTATACCTACAATGAGCAGTTCTTC
TRBV6-5	TRBJ2-7	.	.	CASRRGFYEQYF	TGTGCCAGCCGCAGGGGCTTCTACGAGCAGTACTTC
TRBV18	TRBJ2-3	.	TRBD1	CASSPLGRQGATDTQYF	TGTGCCAGCTCACCCCTGGGCCGACAGGGGGCAACAGATACGCAGTATTTT
TRBV7-8	TRBJ2-7	.	TRBD1	CASSDRVNYEQYF	TGTGCCAGCAGTGACAGGGTTAACTACGAGCAGTACTTC
TRBV5-1	TRBJ1-2	.	TRBD1	CASSLGTGPNYGYTF	TGCGCCAGCAGCTTGGGGACAGGTCCTAACTATGGCTACACCTTC
TRBV19	TRBJ2-6	few	TRBD1	CASSKGAGQGTSGANVLTF	TGTGCCAGTAGTAAGGGGGCGGGACAGGGAACCTCTGGGGCCAACGTCCTGACTTTC
TRBV12-3/TRBV12-4	TRBJ2-3	.	.	CASSLVRPDTQYF	TGTGCCAGCAGTTTAGTTCGTCCAGATACGCAGTATTTT
TRBV7-8	TRBJ2-1	.	.	CASSLEASLYNEQFF	TGTGCCAGCAGCTTAGAGGCTAGCTTGTACAATGAGCAGTTCTTC
TRBV9	TRBJ1-1	.	.	CASASVDTEAFF	TGTGCCAGCGCGTCGGTGGACACTGAAGCTTTCTTT
TRBV24-1	TRBJ1-5	.	.	CATSDFGQPQHF	TGTGCCACCAGTGATTTCGGTCAGCCCCAGCATTTT
TRBV7-3	TRBJ2-7	.	TRBD2	CASSLSGSGRYSSYEQYF	TGTGCCAGCAGCTTAAGCGGTAGCGGGAGGTATAGCTCCTACGAGCAGTACTTC
TRBV7-2	TRBJ1-2	once	TRBD1	CASSPGQGNYGYTF	TGTGCCAGCAGCCCGGGACAGGGTAACTATGGCTACACCTTC
TRBV10-2	TRBJ2-3	few	.	CASSDGRSWGTDTQYF	TGCGCCAGCAGTGATGGGAGGAGCTGGGGCACAGATACGCAGTATTTT
TRBV6-5	TRBJ2-7	.	.	CASSPVEVDSYEQYF	TGTGCCAGCAGTCCTGTGGAGGTGGACTCCTACGAGCAGTACTTC
TRBV28	TRBJ1-1	.	.	CATQRTEAFF	TGTGCCACCCAGCGGACTGAAGCTTTCTTT
TRBV15	TRBJ1-4	few	TRBD1	CATSIPDPGGEKLFF	TGTGCCACCAGCATCCCGGACCCAGGGGGTGAAAAACTGTTTTTT
TRBV19	TRBJ1-5	.	.	CASSIRAIFSNQPQHF	TGTGCCAGTAGTATCAGGGCTATATTCAGCAATCAGCCCCAGCATTTT
TRBV9	TRBJ1-5	once	.	CASSARGGNQPQHF	TGTGCCAGCAGCGCAAGGGGGGGGAATCAGCCCCAGCATTTT
TRBV2	TRBJ1-4	.	TRBD1	CATTQGAWEKLFF	TGTGCCACCACACAGGGGGCCTGGGAAAAACTGTTTTTT
TRBV28	TRBJ1-5	.	.	CASIAGSSNQPQHF	TGTGCCAGCATTGCGGGGTCCAGCAATCAGCCCCAGCATTTT
TRBV7-2	TRBJ1-3	.	.	CASSSPPGAGNTIYF	TGTGCCAGCAGCTCCCCCCCAGGGGCTGGAAACACCATATATTTT
TRBV15	TRBJ1-6	.	TRBD1	CATSRSGGNSPLHF	TGTGCCACCAGCAGGTCAGGGGGTAATTCACCCCTCCACTTT
TRBV6-5	TRBJ1-4	once	.	CASSYTGNEKLFF	TGTGCCAGCAGTTACACAGGGAATGAAAAACTGTTTTTT
TRBV7-9	TRBJ2-3	.	TRBD2	CASSRASSGGHQDTQYF	TGTGCCAGCAGCCGCGCCTCTAGCGGGGGGCATCAAGATACGCAGTATTTT
TRBV3-1/TRBV3-2	TRBJ1-3	.	.	CASSREGLSGNTIYF	TGTGCCAGCAGCCGAGAGGGGCTCTCTGGAAACACCATATATTTT
TRBV5-4	TRBJ2-3	few	.	CASSLAQGRPDTQYF	TGTGCCAGCAGCTTGGCACAGGGGAGGCCAGATACGCAGTATTTT
TRBV10-3	TRBJ1-1	.	.	CAISEPGLHTEAFF	TGTGCCATCAGTGAGCCGGGGTTACACACTGAAGCTTTCTTT
TRBV5-1	TRBJ2-7	.	TRBD2	CASSLKLAGEYEQYF	TGCGCCAGCAGCTTGAAACTAGCGGGAGAGTACGAGCAGTACTTC
TRBV19	TRBJ2-1	.	TRBD2	CASSIDGRGTSGIFAYNEQFF	TGTGCCAGTAGTATAGATGGGCGGGGGACTAGCGGGATTTTTGCCTACAATGAGCAGTTCTTC
TRBV7-9	TRBJ2-7	.	TRBD1	CASSPMWGTGVSYEQYF	TGTGCCAGCAGCCCGATGTGGGGGACAGGAGTCTCCTACGAGCAGTACTTC
TRBV6-2/TRBV6-3	TRBJ2-1	.	TRBD2	CASSKTSGGLDEQFF	TGTGCCAGCAGTAAAACTAGCGGGGGCCTCGATGAGCAGTTCTTC
TRBV27	TRBJ2-7	.	.	CASSSLGPDYAQYF	TGTGCCAGCAGCTCCCTCGGGCCCGACTACGCGCAGTACTTC
TRBV19	TRBJ1-6	.	TRBD1	CASGLGTGGTGSPLHF	TGTGCCAGCGGCCTTGGGACAGGGGGGACCGGTTCACCCCTCCACTTT
TRBV2	TRBJ2-7	.	TRBD2	CASSEAHGLAGGRKYEQYF	TGTGCCAGCAGTGAAGCGCACGGACTAGCGGGAGGCCGGAAGTACGAGCAGTACTTC
TRBV6-5	TRBJ1-4	.	.	CASSYRLFTNEKLFF	TGTGCCAGCAGTTACCGGTTGTTCACTAATGAAAAACTGTTTTTT
TRBV2	TRBJ1-3	.	.	CASGYQRFVGNTIYF	TGTGCCAGCGGATACCAGCGGTTCGTGGGAAACACCATATATTTT
TRBV15	TRBJ1-4	.	.	CATSRDPSELFF	TGTGCCACCAGCAGAGACCCATCGGAACTGTTTTTT
TRBV12-3/TRBV12-4	TRBJ2-1	.	.	CASSLAQEQFF	TGTGCCAGCAGTTTAGCTCAAGAGCAGTTCTTC
TRBV6-2/TRBV6-3	TRBJ2-7	few	TRBD1	CASRPPGTGVDEQYF	TGTGCCAGCAGACCTCCCGGGACAGGGGTCGACGAGCAGTACTTC
TRBV7-9	TRBJ2-1	.	.	CASSPIVLAGLEQFF	TGTGCCAGCAGCCCCATAGTCCTGGCAGGGCTCGAGCAGTTCTTC
TRBV4-1	TRBJ1-4	.	TRBD1	CASSLYPRGLDEKLFF	TGCGCCAGCAGCCTCTACCCCAGGGGGCTAGATGAAAAACTGTTTTTT
TRBV28	TRBJ2-7	.	TRBD2	CASSPGGPYEQYF	TGTGCCAGCAGTCCGGGGGGGCCCTACGAGCAGTACTTC
TRBV27	TRBJ2-7	.	TRBD1	CASSFNRGYEQYF	TGTGCCAGCAGTTTTAACAGGGGCTACGAGCAGTACTTC
TRBV7-2	TRBJ2-3	.	TRBD2	CASSFSYSSGGSTDTQYF	TGTGCCAGCAGCTTCTCCTACTCTAGCGGGGGGAGCACAGATACGCAGTATTTT
TRBV19	TRBJ2-3	.	TRBD2	CASRSRGRATDTQYF	TGTGCCAGTAGGTCTCGCGGGAGGGCCACAGATACGCAGTATTTT
TRBV6-2/TRBV6-3	TRBJ2-1	.	TRBD2	CASSPSGGPYNEQFF	TGTGCCAGCAGCCCTAGCGGGGGGCCGTACAATGAGCAGTTCTTC
TRBV3-1/TRBV3-2	TRBJ2-3	.	TRBD2	CASSQLAGGATDTQYF	TGTGCCAGCAGCCAGCTAGCGGGAGGGGCCACAGATACGCAGTATTTT
TRBV18	TRBJ2-3	.	.	CASAGQSSTDTQYF	TGTGCCAGCGCCGGACAGTCTAGCACAGATACGCAGTATTTT
TRBV14	TRBJ2-1	.	TRBD2	CASSRLTTGTSFDEQFF	TGTGCCAGCAGCCGACTGACGACCGGGACTAGCTTCGATGAGCAGTTCTTC
TRBV11-2	TRBJ1-2	.	.	CASSAGLNYGYTF	TGTGCCAGCAGCGCAGGGCTTAACTATGGCTACACCTTC
TRBV15	TRBJ1-5	.	TRBD1	CATSRRQGPNQPQHF	TGTGCCACCAGCAGACGACAGGGCCCCAATCAGCCCCAGCATTTT
TRBV7-6	TRBJ1-4	.	TRBD1	CASSPGQGATNEKLFF	TGTGCCAGCAGCCCCGGACAGGGAGCAACTAATGAAAAACTGTTTTTT
TRBV18	TRBJ2-1	few	TRBD2	CASSPLPGGSYNEQFF	TGTGCCAGCTCACCACTGCCGGGAGGATCCTACAATGAGCAGTTCTTC
TRBV5-1	TRBJ1-1	.	TRBD1	CASSLGQAFNTEAFF	TGCGCCAGCAGCTTAGGACAGGCCTTTAACACTGAAGCTTTCTTT
TRBV9	TRBJ2-7	.	.	CASSALRETYEQYF	TGTGCCAGCAGCGCCCTTCGGGAGACCTACGAGCAGTACTTC
TRBV5-4	TRBJ2-7	.	.	CASSLDPPRSYEQYF	TGTGCCAGCAGCTTGGATCCCCCCCGCTCCTACGAGCAGTACTTC